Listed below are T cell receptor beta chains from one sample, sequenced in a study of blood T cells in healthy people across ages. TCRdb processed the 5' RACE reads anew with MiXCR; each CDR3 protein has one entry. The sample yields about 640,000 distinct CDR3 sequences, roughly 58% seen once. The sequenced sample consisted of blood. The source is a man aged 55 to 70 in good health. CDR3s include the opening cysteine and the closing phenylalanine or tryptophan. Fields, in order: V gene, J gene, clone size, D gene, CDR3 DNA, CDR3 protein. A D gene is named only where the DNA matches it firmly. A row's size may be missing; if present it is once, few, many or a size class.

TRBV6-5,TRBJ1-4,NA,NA,TGTGCCAGCAGTTACTCGCGCGGCGAACTGTTTTTT,CASSYSRGELFF
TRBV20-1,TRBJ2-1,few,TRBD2,TGCAGTGCTAGGACGGGGGGGGCACAAGGCTACAATGAGCAGTTCTTC,CSARTGGAQGYNEQFF
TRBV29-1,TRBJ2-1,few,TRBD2,TGCAGCGGGAAGCGGGGGGCGATAGGTGAGCAGTTCTTC,CSGKRGAIGEQFF
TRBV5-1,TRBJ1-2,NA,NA,TGCGCCAGCAGCTTAAACCGACAGAAAGCCTATGGCTACACCTTC,CASSLNRQKAYGYTF
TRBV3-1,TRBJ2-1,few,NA,TGTGCCAGCAGCCAAGAAGGGTACGATGAGCAGTTCTTC,CASSQEGYDEQFF
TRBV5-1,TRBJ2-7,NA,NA,TGCGCCAGCAGCTTGGACGGGGGACTCTACGAGCAGTACTTC,CASSLDGGLYEQYF
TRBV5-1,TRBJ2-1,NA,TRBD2,TGCGCCAGCAGCTACACTAGCGGAACCTACAATGAGCAGTTCTTC,CASSYTSGTYNEQFF
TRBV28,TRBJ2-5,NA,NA,TGTGCCAGCCAAGGAGGGGGCAAGGAGACCCAGTACTTC,CASQGGGKETQYF
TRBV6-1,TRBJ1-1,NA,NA,TGTGCCAGCAAGGTTGAGCTGAACACTGAAGCTTTCTTT,CASKVELNTEAFF
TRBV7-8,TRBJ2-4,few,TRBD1,TGTGCCAGCAGCGCCCGAACACAGGGGGCTTCCAAAAACATTCAGTACTTC,CASSARTQGASKNIQYF
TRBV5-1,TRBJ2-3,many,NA,TGCGCCAGCAGCCGGGACTGGGGGGATACGCAGTATTTT,CASSRDWGDTQYF
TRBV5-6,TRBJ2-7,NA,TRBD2,TGTGCCAGCACCCGCGCGGGGGACTCCTACGAGCAGTACTTC,CASTRAGDSYEQYF
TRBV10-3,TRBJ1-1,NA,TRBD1,TGTGCCATCAGTGAGTCGTGGACAGGCGCTGGGAACACTGAAGCTTTCTTT,CAISESWTGAGNTEAFF
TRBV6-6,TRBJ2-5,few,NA,TGTGCCAGCAGTTACTCGAGACTGGAGGGGACCCAGTACTTC,CASSYSRLEGTQYF
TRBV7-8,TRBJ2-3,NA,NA,TGTGCCAGCAGCTGGGGGTTGAGGGGTACCAGCACAGATACGCAGTATTTT,CASSWGLRGTSTDTQYF
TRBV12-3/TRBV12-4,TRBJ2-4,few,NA,TGTGCCAGCAGTTTCGGGGCAGACCACGAGGTTCAGTACTTC,CASSFGADHEVQYF
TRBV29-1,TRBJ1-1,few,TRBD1,TGCAGCGCATCGACAGGGGGCACTGAAGCTTTCTTT,CSASTGGTEAFF
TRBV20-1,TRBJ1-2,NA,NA,TGCAGTACTCCCGGGACCCAAGATAACTATGGCTACACCTTC,CSTPGTQDNYGYTF
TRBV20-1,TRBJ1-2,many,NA,TGCAGTGCTAGAATGGCAGAGGGGGTGAACGGCTACACCTTC,CSARMAEGVNGYTF
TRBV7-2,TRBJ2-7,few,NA,TGTGCCAGCAGCTCCTTTACAGTCACCGAGCAGTACTTC,CASSSFTVTEQYF
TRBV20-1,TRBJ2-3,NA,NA,TGCAGTGCAGGGGCCGGCAACACAGATACGCAGTATTTT,CSAGAGNTDTQYF
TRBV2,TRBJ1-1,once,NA,TGTGCCAGCAGTGCAGGGACTGCCGGCCCTCTCACTGAAGCTTTCTTT,CASSAGTAGPLTEAFF
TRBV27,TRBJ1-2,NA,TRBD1,TGTGCCAGCAGTTTTTTGGGGACAGGGAAAGCTAACTATGGCTACACCTTC,CASSFLGTGKANYGYTF
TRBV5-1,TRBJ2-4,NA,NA,TGCGCCAGCAGCTTGCTCGGTATTGAGAACATTCAGTACTTC,CASSLLGIENIQYF
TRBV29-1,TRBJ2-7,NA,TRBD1,TGCAGCGTTGAGATGGACAGGGGCTACGAGCAGTACTTC,CSVEMDRGYEQYF
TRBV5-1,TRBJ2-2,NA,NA,TGCGCCAGCAGCTTGGTCGGTACGGGTAACACCGGGGAGCTGTTTTTT,CASSLVGTGNTGELFF
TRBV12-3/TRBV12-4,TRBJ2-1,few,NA,TGTGCCAGCACGAGGAATCAAGGGGGTGGAGCCTACAATGAGCAGTTCTTC,CASTRNQGGGAYNEQFF
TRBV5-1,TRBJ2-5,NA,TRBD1,TGCGCCAGCAGCTGGGACAGGGCAAATCGAGAGACCCAGTACTTC,CASSWDRANRETQYF
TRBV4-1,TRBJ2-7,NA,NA,TGCGCCAGCAGCCGCGGGACTTTCTACAATGAGCAGTACTTC,CASSRGTFYNEQYF
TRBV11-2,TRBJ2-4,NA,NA,TGTGCCAGCAGCTTAAGTAGGGCGGACAATGAGCAGTACTTC,CASSLSRADNEQYF
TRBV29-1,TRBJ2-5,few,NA,TGCAGCGTGAGGGGGACTGCTGAGACCCAGTACTTC,CSVRGTAETQYF
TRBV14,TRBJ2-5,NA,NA,TGTGCCAGCAGCCAAGATCAGGGGTTTTTAGGACAAGAGACCCAGTACTTC,CASSQDQGFLGQETQYF
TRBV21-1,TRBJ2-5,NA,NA,TGTGCCAGCAGCATGATGGGATGGAGACACCAAGAGACCCAGTACTTC,CASSMMGWRHQETQYF
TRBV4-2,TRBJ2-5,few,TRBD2,TGTGCCAGCAGCCAAGATCTGGGGAGGGGAGAGACCCAGTACTTC,CASSQDLGRGETQYF
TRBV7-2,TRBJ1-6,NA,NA,TGTGCCAGCAGCTTGCGGGGGGAGTATAATTCACCCCTCCACTTT,CASSLRGEYNSPLHF
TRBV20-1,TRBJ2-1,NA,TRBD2,TGTAGTGCTAGAGGGCTAGGACGGGGGGATTACAATGAGCAGTTCTTC,CSARGLGRGDYNEQFF
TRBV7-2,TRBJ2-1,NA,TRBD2,TGTGCCAGCAGCCCCCGGGTAGCGGGGGGTGGTGAGCAGTTCTTC,CASSPRVAGGGEQFF
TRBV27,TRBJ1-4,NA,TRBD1,TGTGCCAGCAGTCCGTGGACAGGAATTGGTGAAAAACTGTTTTTT,CASSPWTGIGEKLFF
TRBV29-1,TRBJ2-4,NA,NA,TGCAGCGTTGTCGGAGAGGAATTCGGGCTAAACATTCAGTACTTC,CSVVGEEFGLNIQYF
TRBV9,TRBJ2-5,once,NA,TGTGCCAGCAGCGTAGCTCCGGCAGGGAATGCGCAGGAGACCCAGTACTTC,CASSVAPAGNAQETQYF
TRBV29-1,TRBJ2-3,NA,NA,TGCAGCGTTGGGACTACCACAGATACGCAGTATTTT,CSVGTTTDTQYF
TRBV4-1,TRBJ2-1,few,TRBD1,TGCGCCAGCAGCGGGGGGGGACAGGGGGGCAACAATGAGCAGTTCTTC,CASSGGGQGGNNEQFF
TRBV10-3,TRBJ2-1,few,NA,TGTGCCATCAGCCCGAGAGGAGACAATGAGCAGTTCTTC,CAISPRGDNEQFF
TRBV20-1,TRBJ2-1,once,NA,TGCAGTGCTACCCTGGGGCACAATGAGCAGTTCTTC,CSATLGHNEQFF
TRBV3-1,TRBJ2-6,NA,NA,TGTGCCAGCAGCCAAGGCCGCGGGCACGGGAGGGCCAACGTCCTGACTTTC,CASSQGRGHGRANVLTF
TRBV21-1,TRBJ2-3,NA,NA,TGTGCCAGCAGCCGGGCCGTCCGGACTAGCGGGATTAGCACAGATACGCAGTATTTT,CASSRAVRTSGISTDTQYF
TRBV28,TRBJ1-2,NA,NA,TGTGCCAGCCACTTGGGACACGGCAGAGGGCGGAATGGCTACACCTTC,CASHLGHGRGRNGYTF
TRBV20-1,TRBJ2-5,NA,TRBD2,TGCAGTGCTAGTTCGGCGGGGGAACAAGAGACCCAGTACTTC,CSASSAGEQETQYF
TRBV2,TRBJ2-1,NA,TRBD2,TGTGCCAGCAGTGAAATCCAGCGGGGGGGCTACAATGAGCAGTTCTTC,CASSEIQRGGYNEQFF
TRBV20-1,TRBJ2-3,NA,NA,TGCAGTGCTAGAGGAGGGGCAGGGGCGGTGCCAGATACGCAGTATTTT,CSARGGAGAVPDTQYF
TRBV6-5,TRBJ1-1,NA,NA,TGTGCCAGCAGTTACCGGCCAGGTTGGGCTGAAGCTTTCTTT,CASSYRPGWAEAFF
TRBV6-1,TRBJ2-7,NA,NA,TGTGCCAGCAGTGCAGGACAGACCCCCTACGAGCAGTACTTC,CASSAGQTPYEQYF